Presented here are 14 T cell receptor beta chains from one specimen sequenced in a study of cytomegalovirus exposure and HLA in healthy donors. Use of 60 Vbeta and 13 Jbeta primers characterized the PCR. Produced via immunoSEQ multiplex PCR; TCRdb's table is partial and in-frame only. The data contain approximately 160,000 clones, under 85% of them singletons. Sequencing was performed on PBMCs. Receptors were obtained from a woman younger than 45 in good health and CMV-seronegative.

This clone was found once. This rearrangement joins TRBV29-1 to TRBJ2-1, with D perhaps matching TRBD2 (6 bases). This CDR3 has 15 residues. Germline values: CDR1 SQVTM, CDR2 ANQGSEA. The V gene lost 0 bases and the J gene lost 9 bases, with 18 bases spanning the gap. CDR3 bases: TGCAGCGTTGAAGACGGGAGCCCCAGAATGGGTGAGCAGTTCTTC. Its translation is CSVEDGSPRMGEQFF.

The rearrangement joins TRBV7-9 to TRBJ2-1; 16 bases align to TRBD2. The CDR3 sequence is 18 residues long. In germline, CDR1 is SEHNR, CDR2 FQNEAQ (reference sequence). The V and J ends lost 5 bases and 1 base, in that order; junction bases with no gene match: 5. For the CDR3, the DNA is TGTGCCAGCAGCGGGACTAGCGGGGGGGCCGGATCCTACAATGAGCAGTTCTTC. It encodes CASSGTSGGAGSYNEQFF.

The chain combines TRBV9 with TRBJ2-2; D not resolved. CDR1 is SGDLS and CDR2 is YYNGEE in the germline V gene. CDR3 length: 16 amino acids. V was shortened by 0 bases and J by 5 bases, with 14 bases between the two germline ends. CDR3 residues: CASSVGITRGTGELFF. The CDR3 DNA is TGTGCCAGCAGCGTAGGTATCACCCGAGGAACCGGGGAGCTGTTTTTT.

The chain employs TRBV6-6 and TRBJ2-1; 7 bases are shared with TRBD2. With 8 bases clipped from V and 2 bases from J, the junction kept 9 bases outside the gene matches. Per the germline V gene, CDR1 is MNHNY and CDR2 is SVGAGI (reference sequence). The CDR3 totals 15 residues. The CDR3 spells CASQKTSVAYNEQFF. The CDR3 DNA is TGTGCCAGCCAAAAAACTAGCGTAGCCTACAATGAGCAGTTCTTC.

The CDR3 loop reads CASSSRQGSRETQYF. CDR3 in DNA: TGTGCCAGCAGTTCCAGACAGGGGAGTAGGGAGACCCAGTACTTC. V usage is TRBV5-6 and J usage is TRBJ2-5, with 8 bases identical to TRBD1. This CDR3 is 15 amino acids long. Germline CDR1 is SGHDT and CDR2 is YYEEEE. V lost 5 bases and J lost 5; bases outside the gene matches: 11.

This rearrangement joins TRBV5-6 to TRBJ1-2, with a weak D call TRBD1 (5 bases). The CDR3 covers 14 residues. Trimming removed 1 base from V and 0 bases from J, with 7 bases in between. The germline V gene has CDR1 SGHDT and CDR2 YYEEEE. CDR3 bases: TGTGCCAGCAGCTTGTTACAGGCTAACTATGGCTACACCTTC. Its protein product is CASSLLQANYGYTF.

This chain links TRBV4-2 with TRBJ1-1; TRBD1 matches at 8 bases. There are 15 residues in the CDR3. V lost 1 base and J lost 10; bases outside the gene matches: 11. Germline V lookup: CDR1 LGHNA, CDR2 YNFKEQ. CDR3 bases: TGTGCCAGCAGCCAAGCACACAGGGGGGGGTTGACAGCTTTCTTT. This codes for CASSQAHRGGLTAFF.

The chain uses TRBV6-1 and TRBJ2-1; no clear D gene. V was trimmed by 2 bases and J by 1 base, leaving 9 bases between them. This CDR3 spans 15 amino acids. Germline V gene data show CDR1 as MNHNS and CDR2 as SASEGT. The DNA for the CDR3 is TGTGCCAGCAGTGAATTCCCCGGGTCCTACAATGAGCAGTTCTTC. Translating gives CASSEFPGSYNEQFF.

CDR3 loop: CASSPLTNLNTEAFF. Written as DNA, the CDR3 is TGCGCCAGCAGCCCCCTGACAAATCTGAACACTGAAGCTTTCTTT. The rearrangement joins TRBV5-1 to TRBJ1-1; no definite D call. V gave up 4 bases and J gave up 0 bases, with 13 bases separating them. This CDR3 region has 15 residues. Germline V lookup: CDR1 SGHRS, CDR2 YFSETQ.

This chain links TRBV27 with TRBJ1-5; D may be TRBD1 (5 bases). The CDR3 is made up of 17 amino acids. Trimming took 5 bases from V and 4 from J, leaving 21 bases between them. Germline lookup yields CDR1 MNHEY and CDR2 SMNVEV (reference sequence). CDR3 nucleotide sequence: TGTGCCAGCAGTCCTCCTAGGGGAGGGCGTCTGAATCAGCCCCAGCATTTT. Translation: CASSPPRGGRLNQPQHF.

This clone was seen a few times. The V call is TRBV5-1, the J call TRBJ1-1; TRBD1 might be the D (5 bases). CDR1 is SGHRS, CDR2 YFSETQ, per germline. This CDR3 has 14 amino acids. V lost 3 bases, J lost 1 base, and 10 bases lay in between. In nucleotides, the CDR3 is TGCGCCAGCAGCTCGCAGACAGCGAACACTGAAGCTTTCTTT. Translating gives CASSSQTANTEAFF.

The rearrangement joins TRBV6-5 to TRBJ1-2, with 9 bases identical to TRBD1. V was clipped by 3 bases and J by 8 bases; unmatched bases: 7. CDR1 is MNHEY and CDR2 is SVGAGI in the germline V gene. The CDR3 spans 14 residues. CDR3 in amino acids: CASSYSGTGLGYTF. The CDR3 region has the DNA TGTGCCAGCAGTTATTCCGGGACAGGGCTCGGCTACACCTTC.

J is TRBJ2-5 and V is TRBV5-1; D not resolved. There are 13 residues in the CDR3. V was trimmed by 6 bases and J by 4 bases, leaving 13 bases between them. Germline-derived CDR1 and CDR2 are SGHRS and YFSETQ. For the CDR3, the DNA is TGCGCCAGCATGCCCTTTGGCGGAGAGACCCAGTACTTC. Its protein is CASMPFGGETQYF.

The rearrangement uses TRBV9 and TRBJ1-3; TRBD1 might be the D (5 bases). The germline V gene encodes CDR1 SGDLS and CDR2 YYNGEE. The CDR3 is made up of 16 amino acids. Trimming removed 3 bases from V and 0 bases from J, with 13 bases in between. The CDR3 protein is CASSGGLTYSGNTIYF. The CDR3 DNA follows: TGTGCCAGCAGCGGGGGCCTTACCTACTCTGGAAACACCATATATTTT. The complete variable domain, with remaining parts taken from reference TRBV9 and TRBJ1-3, reads DSGVTQTPKHLITATGQRVTLRCSPRSGDLSVYWYQQSLDQGLQFLIQYYNGEERAKGNILERFSAQQFPDLHSELNLSSLELGDSALYFCASSGGLTYSGNTIYFGEGSWLTVV.